This T cell receptor beta chain emerged from a study of T cell changes during pregnancy in multiple sclerosis. CDR1 and CDR2 (germline): LGHNA, YSLEER. The CDR3 spans 15 residues. V lost 5 bases to trimming and J lost 4 bases; unmatched junction nucleotides: 6. Here immunoSEQ multiplex PCR was the method, and the copy in TCRdb shows in-frame clones only, minus some. The data hold under 60,000 clones, with around nine tenths observed a single time. Specimen: CD4+ T cells from peripheral blood mononuclear cells, collected in the second trimester of pregnancy. The V call is TRBV4-3, the J call TRBJ2-3; the match to TRBD2 covers 10 bases. The receptor comes from a female donor in good health, enrolled as a control in a pregnancy study. The CDR3 DNA reads TGCGCCAGCAGCATTGTCCTAGCGGGGGCAGATACGCAGTATTTT. Translating gives CASSIVLAGADTQYF.